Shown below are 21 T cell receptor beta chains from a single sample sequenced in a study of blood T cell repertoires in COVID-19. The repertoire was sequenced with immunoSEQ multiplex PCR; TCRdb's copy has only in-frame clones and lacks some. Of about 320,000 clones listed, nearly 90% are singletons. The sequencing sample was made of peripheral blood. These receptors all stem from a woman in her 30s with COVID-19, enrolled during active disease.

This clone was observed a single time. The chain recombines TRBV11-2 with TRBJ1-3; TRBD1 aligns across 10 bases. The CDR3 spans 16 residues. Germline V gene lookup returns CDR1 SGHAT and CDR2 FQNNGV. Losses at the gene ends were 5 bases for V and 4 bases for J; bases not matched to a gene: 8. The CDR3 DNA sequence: TGTGCCAGCAGCCCAACCCGGACAGGGGGAGGAAACACCATATATTTT. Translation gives CASSPTRTGGGNTIYF.

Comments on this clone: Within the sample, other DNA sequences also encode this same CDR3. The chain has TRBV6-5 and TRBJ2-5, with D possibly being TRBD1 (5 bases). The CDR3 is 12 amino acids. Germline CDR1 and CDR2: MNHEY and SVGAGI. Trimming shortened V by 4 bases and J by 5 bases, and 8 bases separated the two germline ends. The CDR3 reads CASSSGWETQYF. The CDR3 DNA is TGTGCCAGCAGTTCAGGGTGGGAGACCCAGTACTTC.

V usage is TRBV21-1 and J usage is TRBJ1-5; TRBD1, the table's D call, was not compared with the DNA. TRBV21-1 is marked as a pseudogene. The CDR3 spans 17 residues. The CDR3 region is CASSKPSRGHSNQPQHF. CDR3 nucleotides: TGTGCCAGCAGCAAACCCAGCAGGGGGCACAGCAATCAGCCCCAGCATTTT.

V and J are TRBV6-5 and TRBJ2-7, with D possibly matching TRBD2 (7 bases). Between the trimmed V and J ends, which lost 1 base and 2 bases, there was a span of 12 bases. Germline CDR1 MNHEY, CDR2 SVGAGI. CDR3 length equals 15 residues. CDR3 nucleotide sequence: TGTGCCAGCAGTTACTTTGCGGGGGCTACCTACGAGCAGTACTTC. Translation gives CASSYFAGATYEQYF.

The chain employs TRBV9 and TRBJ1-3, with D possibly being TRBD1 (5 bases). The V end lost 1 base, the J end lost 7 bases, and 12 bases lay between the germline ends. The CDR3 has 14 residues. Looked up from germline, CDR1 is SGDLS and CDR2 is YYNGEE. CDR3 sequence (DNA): TGTGCCAGCAGCGTACAGGGAGGTCTGAACACCATATATTTT. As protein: CASSVQGGLNTIYF.

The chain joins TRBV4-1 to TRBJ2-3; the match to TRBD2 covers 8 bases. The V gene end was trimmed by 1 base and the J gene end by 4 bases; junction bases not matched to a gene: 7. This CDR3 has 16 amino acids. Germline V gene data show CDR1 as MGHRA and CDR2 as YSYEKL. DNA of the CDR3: TGCGCCAGCAGCCAAGGGCCAGCGGGGGATCCAGATACGCAGTATTTT. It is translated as CASSQGPAGDPDTQYF.

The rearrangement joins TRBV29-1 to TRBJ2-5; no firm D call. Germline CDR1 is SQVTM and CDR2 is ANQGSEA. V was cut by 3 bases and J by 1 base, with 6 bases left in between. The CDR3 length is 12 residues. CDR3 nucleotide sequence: TGCAGCGTTGACCCCTTCCAAGAGACCCAGTACTTC. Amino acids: CSVDPFQETQYF.

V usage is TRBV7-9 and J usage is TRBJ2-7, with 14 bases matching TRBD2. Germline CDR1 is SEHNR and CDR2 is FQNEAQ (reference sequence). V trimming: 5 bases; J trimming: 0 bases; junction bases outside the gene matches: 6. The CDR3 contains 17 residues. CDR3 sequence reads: CASSPGLAGAFSYEQYF. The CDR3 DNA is TGTGCCAGCAGCCCGGGACTAGCGGGGGCCTTCTCCTACGAGCAGTACTTC.

The CDR3 DNA reads TGTGCCAGCAGTCGAATACTAAATATCAACACTGAAGCTTTCTTT. This codes for CASSRILNINTEAFF. The rearrangement uses TRBV6-5 and TRBJ1-1; unclear D gene. V lost 5 bases to trimming and J lost 2 bases, with 15 bases between them. The germline V gene encodes CDR1 MNHEY and CDR2 SVGAGI. The CDR3 runs 15 residues.

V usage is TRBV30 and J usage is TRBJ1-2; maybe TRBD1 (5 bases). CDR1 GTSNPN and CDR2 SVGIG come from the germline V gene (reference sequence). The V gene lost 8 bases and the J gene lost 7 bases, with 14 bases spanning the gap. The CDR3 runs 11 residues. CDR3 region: CAGGVVSGYTF. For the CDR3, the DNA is TGTGCCGGGGGGGTCGTGAGTGGCTACACCTTC.

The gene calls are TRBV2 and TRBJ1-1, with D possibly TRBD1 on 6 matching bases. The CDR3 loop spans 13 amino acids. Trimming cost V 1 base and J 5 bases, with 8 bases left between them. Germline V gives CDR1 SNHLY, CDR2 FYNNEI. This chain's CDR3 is CASSEEGGTEAFF. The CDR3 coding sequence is TGTGCCAGCAGTGAAGAGGGGGGGACTGAAGCTTTCTTT.

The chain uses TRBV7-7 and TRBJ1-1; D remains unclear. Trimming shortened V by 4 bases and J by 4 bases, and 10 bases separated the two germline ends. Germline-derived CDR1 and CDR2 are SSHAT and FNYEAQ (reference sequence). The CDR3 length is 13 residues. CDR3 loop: CASSSQEGTEAFF. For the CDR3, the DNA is TGTGCCAGCAGCTCGCAGGAGGGCACTGAAGCTTTCTTT.

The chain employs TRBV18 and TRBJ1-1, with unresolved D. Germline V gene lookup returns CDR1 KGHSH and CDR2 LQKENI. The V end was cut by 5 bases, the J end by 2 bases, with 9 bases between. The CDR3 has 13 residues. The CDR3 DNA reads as TGTGCCAGCTCAGACACGGTTAACACTGAAGCTTTCTTT. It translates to CASSDTVNTEAFF.

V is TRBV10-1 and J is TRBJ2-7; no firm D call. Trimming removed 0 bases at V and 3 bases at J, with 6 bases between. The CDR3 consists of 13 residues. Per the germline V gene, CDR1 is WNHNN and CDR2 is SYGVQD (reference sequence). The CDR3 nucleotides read TGCGCCAGCAGTGAGTCGCCTAGCTACGAGCAGTACTTC. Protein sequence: CASSESPSYEQYF.

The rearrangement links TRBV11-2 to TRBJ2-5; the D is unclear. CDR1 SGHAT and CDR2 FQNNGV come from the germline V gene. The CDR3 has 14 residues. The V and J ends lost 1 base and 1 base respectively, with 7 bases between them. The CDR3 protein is CASSLVPSQETQYF. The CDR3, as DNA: TGTGCCAGCAGCTTAGTTCCGAGCCAAGAGACCCAGTACTTC.

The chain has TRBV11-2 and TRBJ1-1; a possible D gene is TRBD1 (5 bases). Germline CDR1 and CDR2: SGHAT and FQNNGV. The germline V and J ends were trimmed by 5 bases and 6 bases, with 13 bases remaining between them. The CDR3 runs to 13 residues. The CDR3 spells CASSLRGNSEAFF. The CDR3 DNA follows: TGTGCCAGCAGCCTGCGGGGGAATTCTGAAGCTTTCTTT. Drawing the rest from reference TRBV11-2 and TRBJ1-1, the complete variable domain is EAGVAQSPRYKIIEKRQSVAFWCNPISGHATLYWYQQILGQGPKLLIQFQNNGVVDDSQLPKDRFSAERLKGVDSTLKIQPAKLEDSAVYLCASSLRGNSEAFFGQGTRLTVV.

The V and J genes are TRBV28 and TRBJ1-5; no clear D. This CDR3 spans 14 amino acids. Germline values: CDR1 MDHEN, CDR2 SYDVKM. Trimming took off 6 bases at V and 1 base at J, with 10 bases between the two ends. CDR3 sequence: CASRSGSSNQPQHF. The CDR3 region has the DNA TGTGCCAGCAGATCCGGTTCAAGCAATCAGCCCCAGCATTTT.

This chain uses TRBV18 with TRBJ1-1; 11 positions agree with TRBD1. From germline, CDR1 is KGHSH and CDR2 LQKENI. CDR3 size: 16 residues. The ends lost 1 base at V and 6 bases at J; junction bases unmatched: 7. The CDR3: CASSPRGQGARAEAFF. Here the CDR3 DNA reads TGTGCCAGCTCACCACGAGGACAGGGGGCGCGGGCTGAAGCTTTCTTT.

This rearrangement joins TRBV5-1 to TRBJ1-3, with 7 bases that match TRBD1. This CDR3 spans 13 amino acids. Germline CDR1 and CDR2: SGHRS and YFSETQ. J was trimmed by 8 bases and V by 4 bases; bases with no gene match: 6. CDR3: CASSEDRTDTIYF. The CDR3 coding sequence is TGCGCCAGCAGCGAGGACAGGACTGACACCATATATTTT.

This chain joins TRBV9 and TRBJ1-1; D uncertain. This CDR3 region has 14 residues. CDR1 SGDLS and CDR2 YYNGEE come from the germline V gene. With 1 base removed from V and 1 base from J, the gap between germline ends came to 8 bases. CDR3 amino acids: CASSVRQENTEAFF. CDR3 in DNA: TGTGCCAGCAGCGTAAGGCAGGAGAACACTGAAGCTTTCTTT.

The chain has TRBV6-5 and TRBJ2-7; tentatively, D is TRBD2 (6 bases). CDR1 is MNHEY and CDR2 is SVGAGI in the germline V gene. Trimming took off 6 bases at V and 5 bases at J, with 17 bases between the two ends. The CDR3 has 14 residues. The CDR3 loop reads CASRRAGGPDEQYF. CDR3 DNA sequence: TGTGCCAGCAGACGAGCGGGCGGTCCAGACGAGCAGTACTTC.